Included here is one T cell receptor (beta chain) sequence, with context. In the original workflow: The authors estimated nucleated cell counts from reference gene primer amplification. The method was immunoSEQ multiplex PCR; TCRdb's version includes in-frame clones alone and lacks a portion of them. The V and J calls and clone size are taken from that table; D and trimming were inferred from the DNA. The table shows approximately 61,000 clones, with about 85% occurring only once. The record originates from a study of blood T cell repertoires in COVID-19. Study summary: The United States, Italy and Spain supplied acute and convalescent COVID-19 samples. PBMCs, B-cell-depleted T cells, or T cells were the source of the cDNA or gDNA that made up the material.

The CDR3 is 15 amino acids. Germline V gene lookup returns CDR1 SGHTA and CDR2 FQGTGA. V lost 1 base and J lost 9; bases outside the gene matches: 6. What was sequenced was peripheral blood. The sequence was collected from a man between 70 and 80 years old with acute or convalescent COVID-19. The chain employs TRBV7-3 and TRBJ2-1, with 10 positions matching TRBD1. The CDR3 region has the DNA TGTGCCAGCAGCTTAAGACAGGGGGCCCTAGGTGAGCAGTTCTTC. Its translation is CASSLRQGALGEQFF.